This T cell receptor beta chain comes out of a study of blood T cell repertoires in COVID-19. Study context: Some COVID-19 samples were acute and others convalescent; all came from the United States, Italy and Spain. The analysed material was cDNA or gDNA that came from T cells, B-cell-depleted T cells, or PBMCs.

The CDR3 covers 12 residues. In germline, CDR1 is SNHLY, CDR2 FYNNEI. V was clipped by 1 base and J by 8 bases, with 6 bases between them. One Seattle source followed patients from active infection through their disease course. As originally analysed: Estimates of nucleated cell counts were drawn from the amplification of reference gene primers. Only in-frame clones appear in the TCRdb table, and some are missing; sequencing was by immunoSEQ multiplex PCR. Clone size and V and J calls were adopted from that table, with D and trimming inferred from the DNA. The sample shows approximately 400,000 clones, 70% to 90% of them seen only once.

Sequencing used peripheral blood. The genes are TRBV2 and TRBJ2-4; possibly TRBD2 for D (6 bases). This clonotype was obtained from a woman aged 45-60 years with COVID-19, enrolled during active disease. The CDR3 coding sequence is TGTGCCAGCAGTGAAGGGGGGGACATTCAGTACTTC. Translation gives CASSEGGDIQYF.